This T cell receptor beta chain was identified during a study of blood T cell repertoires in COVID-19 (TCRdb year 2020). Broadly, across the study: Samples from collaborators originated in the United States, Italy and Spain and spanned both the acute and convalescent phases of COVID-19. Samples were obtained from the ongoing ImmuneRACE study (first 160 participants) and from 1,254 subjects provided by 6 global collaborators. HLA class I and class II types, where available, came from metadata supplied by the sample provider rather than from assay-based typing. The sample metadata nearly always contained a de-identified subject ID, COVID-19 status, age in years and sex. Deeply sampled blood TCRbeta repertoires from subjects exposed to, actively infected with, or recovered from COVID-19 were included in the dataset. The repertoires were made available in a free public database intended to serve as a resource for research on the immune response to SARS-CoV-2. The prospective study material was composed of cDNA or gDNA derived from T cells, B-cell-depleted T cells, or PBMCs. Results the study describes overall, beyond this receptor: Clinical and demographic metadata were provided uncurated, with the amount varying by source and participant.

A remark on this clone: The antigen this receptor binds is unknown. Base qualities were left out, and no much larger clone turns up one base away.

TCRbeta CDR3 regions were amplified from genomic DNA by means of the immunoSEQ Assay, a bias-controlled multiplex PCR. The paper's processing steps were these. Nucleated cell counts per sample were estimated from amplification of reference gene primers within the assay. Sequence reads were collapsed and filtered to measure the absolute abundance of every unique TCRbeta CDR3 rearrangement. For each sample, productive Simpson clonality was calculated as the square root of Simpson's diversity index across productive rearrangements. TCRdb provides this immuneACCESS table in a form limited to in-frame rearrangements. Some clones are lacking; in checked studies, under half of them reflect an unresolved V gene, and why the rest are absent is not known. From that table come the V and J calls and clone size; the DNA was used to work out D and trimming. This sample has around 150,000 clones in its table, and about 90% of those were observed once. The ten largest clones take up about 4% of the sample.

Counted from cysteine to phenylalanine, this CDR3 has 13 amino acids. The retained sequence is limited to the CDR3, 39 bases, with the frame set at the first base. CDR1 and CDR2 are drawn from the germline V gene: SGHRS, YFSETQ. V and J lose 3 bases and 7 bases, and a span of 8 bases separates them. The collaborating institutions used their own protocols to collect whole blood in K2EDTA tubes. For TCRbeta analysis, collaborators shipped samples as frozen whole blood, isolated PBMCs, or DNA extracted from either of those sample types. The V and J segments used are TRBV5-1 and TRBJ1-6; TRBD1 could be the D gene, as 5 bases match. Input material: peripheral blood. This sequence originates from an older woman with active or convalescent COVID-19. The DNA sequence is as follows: TGCGCCAGCAGCTCGGGGGACAATTCACCCCTCCACTTT. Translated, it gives CASSSGDNSPLHF.